The entry below describes one TCR beta chain. Its antigen is still unknown. The data were obtained in a study of cytomegalovirus exposure and HLA in healthy donors. Regarding the study as a whole: The classifier was said to identify cytomegalovirus status with high specificity and sensitivity. Researchers catalogued 164 TCR beta chains as cytomegalovirus-associated.

CDR3 size: 14 residues. The germline CDR1 and CDR2 sequences are LNHNV and YYDKDF (reference sequence). V dropped 0 bases and J dropped 7 bases, with 13 bases sitting between them. TCRdb keeps only in-frame clones here, not all; method: immunoSEQ multiplex PCR. The table lists around 150,000 clones, roughly nine tenths of them singletons, with more than 3.5% in the top ten. This chain joins TRBV15 and TRBJ2-7; tentative D call: TRBD2 (5 bases). The receptor comes from a man aged 18 to 30 in good health and CMV-seropositive. Sequencing was performed on PBMCs. The CDR3, as DNA: TGTGCCACCAGCAGAGACTACCGAGGGCGAGAGCAGTACTTC. Amino acids: CATSRDYRGREQYF.